These 16 T cell receptor beta chains were sequenced from one sample in a study of T-cell memory formation after mild COVID-19. TCRdb re-called the 5' RACE reads with MiXCR, one entry per CDR3 protein. This table holds hundreds of thousands of distinct CDR3 sequences, about 22% found once. The sample was PBMCs or a T cell subset sorted from them (not recorded which). The receptors shown here come from an adult woman who had mild COVID-19 (a few samples of this study predate the infection). Cell type and time point are not known.

The chain couples TRBV7-2 to TRBJ2-5; TRBD2 is a possible D gene (6 bases). The CDR3 sequence is 15 residues long. From germline, CDR1 is SGHTA and CDR2 FQGNSA. V gave up 5 bases and J gave up 5 bases, with 18 bases separating them. The CDR3 region is CASSPPGLGGETQYF. The CDR3 coding sequence is TGTGCCAGCAGCCCACCGGGACTCGGAGGGGAGACCCAGTACTTC.

This clonotype turned up a few times. The CDR3 DNA is TGTGCCAGCAGTTCTTTTTACACAGATACGCAGTATTTT. Its protein is CASSSFYTDTQYF. This chain joins TRBV7-2 and TRBJ2-3; D unresolved. V was cut by 6 bases and J by 2 bases, with 9 bases left in between. The CDR3 contains 13 residues. Germline-derived CDR1 and CDR2 are SGHTA and FQGNSA. Filled out from reference TRBV7-2 and TRBJ2-3, the complete variable domain reads GAGVSQSPSNKVTEKGKDVELRCDPISGHTALYWYRQSLGQGLEFLIYFQGNSAPDKSGLPSDRFSAERTGGSVSTLTIQRTQQEDSAVYLCASSSFYTDTQYFGPGTRLTVL.

This clonotype appeared a few times. J is TRBJ1-1 and V is TRBV5-5; possible D gene TRBD1, 6 bases. CDR1 is SGHKS and CDR2 is YYEKEE in the germline V gene (reference sequence). The germline V and J ends were trimmed by 4 bases and 2 bases, with 15 bases remaining between them. The CDR3 extends over 15 amino acids. The CDR3 nucleotides are TGTGCCAGCAGCCCGTGGAGGGGGTTAAACACTGAAGCTTTCTTT. Encoded protein: CASSPWRGLNTEAFF.

The table lists this clonotype with many counts. The chain recombines TRBV12-3 or TRBV12-4 with TRBJ1-5; no clear D. The CDR3 extends over 14 amino acids. Trimming removed 2 bases at V and 1 base at J, with 6 bases between. The chain's CDR3 is CASSLLQSNQPQHF. The CDR3 coding sequence is TGTGCCAGCAGTTTACTCCAGAGCAATCAGCCCCAGCATTTT.

The V gene is TRBV3-1, the J gene TRBJ2-1; no definite D call. This CDR3 comprises 14 residues. Germline V gene lookup returns CDR1 LGHDT and CDR2 YNNKEL (reference sequence). The V end was cut by 3 bases, the J end by 3 bases, with 9 bases between. In DNA, the CDR3 is TGTGCCAGCAGCCAGGGAACGGTCTACAATGAGCAGTTCTTC. Protein sequence: CASSQGTVYNEQFF.

The J gene is TRBJ1-5, the V gene TRBV3-1, with D hard to call. Germline V lookup: CDR1 LGHDT, CDR2 YNNKEL (reference sequence). V was clipped by 2 bases and J by 1 base, with 9 bases between them. The CDR3 has 15 residues. The CDR3: CASSQTPRSNQPQHF. CDR3 bases: TGTGCCAGCAGCCAAACGCCCAGGAGCAATCAGCCCCAGCATTTT.

Ten or more counts support this clonotype. The V call is TRBV29-1, the J call TRBJ1-2; D is ambiguous. V gave up 3 bases and J gave up 8 bases, with 16 bases separating them. CDR3 size: 13 residues. The germline CDR1 and CDR2 sequences are SQVTM and ANQGSEA. The CDR3 region has the DNA TGCAGCGTTGATTCGTTACAGTCTATGGGCTACACCTTC. Translated: CSVDSLQSMGYTF.

This clonotype has a handful of counts. The CDR3 DNA reads TGCGCCAGCAGCCAAGTAGGGGGAACCGGGGAGCTGTTTTTT. This gives the protein CASSQVGGTGELFF. The chain joins TRBV4-1 to TRBJ2-2; D may be TRBD1 (6 bases). There are 14 residues in the CDR3. Between the trimmed V and J ends, which lost 1 base and 5 bases, there was a span of 8 bases. Germline-derived CDR1 and CDR2 are MGHRA and YSYEKL.

This clonotype has a handful of counts. The J gene is TRBJ1-1, the V gene TRBV5-6, with TRBD1 identical over 7 bases. The CDR3 is made up of 13 amino acids. The germline V gene encodes CDR1 SGHDT and CDR2 YYEEEE. With V trimmed by 1 base and J by 8 bases, 5 bases remained unmatched. CDR3 sequence (DNA): TGTGCCAGCAGCTTGAGAGGGGGCCGGGAAGCTTTCTTT. Residues: CASSLRGGREAFF.

The chain joins TRBV6-1 to TRBJ2-7, with TRBD1 matching over 9 bases. Germline loops: CDR1 MNHNS, CDR2 SASEGT. This CDR3 has 12 amino acids. The CDR3 DNA is TGTGCAGTACGGGACAGGGCAGGCGAGCAGTACTTC. Protein: CAVRDRAGEQYF.

J is TRBJ2-7 and V is TRBV7-8; 9 nucleotides align to TRBD1. This CDR3 comprises 15 residues. V dropped 4 bases and J dropped 2; count of bases not matched to a gene: 6. Germline V CDR1 and CDR2: SGHVS, FQNEAQ. The CDR3 DNA follows: TGTGCCAGCAGCTCGACGGACAGGGGCGCCTACGAGCAGTACTTC. Protein: CASSSTDRGAYEQYF. Full variable domain (outside the CDR3, taken from reference TRBV7-8 and TRBJ2-7): GAGVSQSPRYKVAKRGQDVALRCDPISGHVSLFWYQQALGQGPEFLTYFQNEAQLDKSGLPSDRFFAERPEGSVSTLKIQRTQQEDSAVYLCASSSTDRGAYEQYFGPGTRLTVT.

The rearrangement joins TRBV4-3 to TRBJ2-7; 14 bases align to TRBD2. Germline loops: CDR1 LGHNA, CDR2 YSLEER. The CDR3 loop spans 20 amino acids. The J segment lost 3 bases and the V segment lost 0 bases, leaving 13 bases of the junction unmatched. The CDR3 sequence: CASSQERLAGGSLAYYEQYF. The CDR3 coding sequence is TGCGCCAGCAGCCAAGAGCGACTAGCGGGAGGGTCCTTAGCCTACTACGAGCAGTACTTC.

This clonotype has only a few counts. The CDR3 loop reads CASSSGRFGELFF. As DNA, the CDR3 is TGTGCCAGTAGTAGCGGGAGGTTCGGGGAGCTGTTTTTT. The chain joins TRBV19 to TRBJ2-2; 8 nucleotides match TRBD2. Trimming removed 4 bases from V and 7 bases from J; junction bases left unmatched: 2. This CDR3 contains 13 residues. Germline lookup yields CDR1 LNHDA and CDR2 SQIVND (reference sequence).

This chain joins TRBV27 and TRBJ2-1; TRBD2 might be the D (5 bases). Trimming removed 5 bases from V and 3 bases from J, with 11 bases in between. The CDR3 spans 14 residues. Looked up from germline, CDR1 is MNHEY and CDR2 is SMNVEV (reference sequence). DNA for the CDR3: TGTGCCAGCAGTCCCCACCGGGACTACAATGAGCAGTTCTTC. It yields the protein CASSPHRDYNEQFF.

In this sample, this clonotype turned up a few times. This chain connects TRBV3-1 to TRBJ2-3, with TRBD2 identical over 8 bases. This CDR3 has 18 residues. V gave up 1 base and J gave up 0 bases; unmatched junction bases: 9. The germline gives CDR1 LGHDT, CDR2 YNNKEL (reference sequence). CDR3 nucleotides: TGTGCCAGCAGCCAAGTCCCCGCGGGGGGTTCTAGCACAGATACGCAGTATTTT. Translated: CASSQVPAGGSSTDTQYF.

This rearrangement joins TRBV4-1 to TRBJ2-3; 13 nucleotides line up with TRBD2. Germline loops: CDR1 MGHRA, CDR2 YSYEKL. The ends lost 1 base at V and 3 bases at J; junction bases unmatched: 7. The CDR3 runs 18 residues. In DNA, the CDR3 is TGCGCCAGCAGCCAAGGACTAGCGGGGGGCCCAGGGACAGATACGCAGTATTTT. Translation: CASSQGLAGGPGTDTQYF.